This entry lists 27 T cell receptor beta chains sequenced from one sample in a study of cytomegalovirus exposure and HLA in healthy donors. Amplification used 60 Vbeta primers and 13 Jbeta primers. The assay was immunoSEQ multiplex PCR, and TCRdb's table has in-frame clones only and misses some. The repertoire holds under 200,000 clones, with about three quarters as singletons. The material sequenced was PBMCs. The receptors originated from a woman aged 40 to 49 in good health and CMV-seronegative.

The gene calls are TRBV18 and TRBJ2-2; maybe TRBD1 (6 bases). Germline V gives CDR1 KGHSH, CDR2 LQKENI. The CDR3 has 17 amino acids. V was trimmed by 0 bases and J by 1 base, leaving 12 bases between them. The CDR3 loop is CASSPPRGTRNTGELFF. The CDR3, as DNA: TGTGCCAGCTCACCACCGAGGGGGACGCGGAACACCGGGGAGCTGTTTTTT.

This chain uses TRBV4-1 with TRBJ2-2, with a possible D match to TRBD2 (5 bases). V dropped 1 base and J dropped 6 bases, with 9 bases sitting between them. The germline V gene has CDR1 MGHRA and CDR2 YSYEKL. This CDR3 contains 14 residues. The CDR3 reads CASSQGVAPGELFF. CDR3 in DNA: TGCGCCAGCAGCCAAGGGGTAGCGCCCGGGGAGCTGTTTTTT.

This chain joins TRBV19 and TRBJ2-2; 8 positions match TRBD2. Trimming took 4 bases from V and 4 from J; bases not matched to a gene: 14. This CDR3 region has 18 residues. Germline V lookup: CDR1 LNHDA, CDR2 SQIVND (reference sequence). The CDR3 coding sequence is TGTGCCAGTAGTACCCGACCAGCGGGGGCTAGTAGCACCGGGGAGCTGTTTTTT. Amino acid sequence: CASSTRPAGASSTGELFF.

The genes are TRBV18 and TRBJ2-3, with a weak D call TRBD1 (5 bases). Per germline, CDR1 KGHSH and CDR2 LQKENI. CDR3 size: 15 residues. V lost 6 bases and J lost 3, with 16 bases in between. DNA of the CDR3: TGTGCCAGCTCTGCCCAGGGAAGGTTAACAGATACGCAGTATTTT. This encodes CASSAQGRLTDTQYF.

The genes are TRBV5-6 and TRBJ1-2; D gene ambiguous. Germline lookup yields CDR1 SGHDT and CDR2 YYEEEE. This CDR3 comprises 14 residues. With 4 bases removed from V and 0 bases from J, the gap between germline ends came to 10 bases. For the CDR3, the DNA is TGTGCCAGCAGCCTCCAACGCGCTAACTATGGCTACACCTTC. This sequence encodes CASSLQRANYGYTF.

The chain couples TRBV6-5 to TRBJ1-2; D remains ambiguous. The CDR3 loop spans 14 amino acids. The germline V and J ends were trimmed by 8 bases and 4 bases, with 17 bases remaining between them. Per the germline V gene, CDR1 is MNHEY and CDR2 is SVGAGI. CDR3 protein: CASSNGEDPYGYTF. In DNA, the CDR3 is TGTGCCAGCTCAAACGGGGAAGATCCCTATGGCTACACCTTC.

The gene calls are TRBV27 and TRBJ2-5; D unclear. With 7 bases removed from V and 3 bases from J, the gap between germline ends came to 21 bases. Germline V lookup: CDR1 MNHEY, CDR2 SMNVEV (reference sequence). The length of the CDR3 is 16 residues. CDR3 loop: CASIDRFQNAEETQYF. In DNA, the CDR3 is TGTGCCAGCATAGATCGGTTCCAAAATGCCGAAGAGACCCAGTACTTC.

CDR3 coding DNA: TGTGCCAGCGGACTTAGGGACGGGGGATCCTACGAGCAGTACTTC. It encodes CASGLRDGGSYEQYF. This chain links TRBV2 with TRBJ2-5; D is perhaps TRBD2 (6 bases). The assigned J gene may be wrong: the sequence end matches TRBJ2-7 better. This CDR3 is built from 15 residues. Germline CDR1 SNHLY, CDR2 FYNNEI.

This clone came up a few times. This rearrangement joins TRBV4-1 to TRBJ1-2; D is undetermined. The CDR3 extends over 16 amino acids. V lost 1 base to trimming and J lost 4 bases, with 16 bases between them. Germline V gives CDR1 MGHRA, CDR2 YSYEKL. The CDR3 sequence is CASSQVLRSGIYGYTF. For the CDR3, the DNA is TGCGCCAGCAGCCAAGTTTTGAGGTCCGGGATCTATGGCTACACCTTC.

This sequence joins TRBV6-1 and TRBJ1-2, with TRBD1 as a possible D gene (6 bases). Trimming cost V 0 bases and J 6 bases, with 17 bases left between them. Germline V gives CDR1 MNHNS, CDR2 SASEGT. This CDR3 is 16 amino acids long. CDR3 bases: TGTGCCAGCAGTGAAGCGACACCAGGGGCAGGTCATGGCTACACCTTC. This translates into CASSEATPGAGHGYTF.

This clone was seen a handful of times. The genes are TRBV10-3 and TRBJ1-2; D is possibly TRBD1 (6 bases). Between the trimmed V and J ends, which lost 4 bases and 8 bases, there was a span of 14 bases. Looked up from germline, CDR1 is ENHRY and CDR2 is SYGVKD. There are 13 residues in the CDR3. The DNA of the CDR3 is TGTGCCATCAGTGTCCAAACCGACAGGGGCTACACCTTC. Its protein is CAISVQTDRGYTF.

This sequence joins TRBV13 and TRBJ2-5; D is ambiguous. V lost 2 bases and J lost 4, with 11 bases in between. The CDR3 extends over 14 amino acids. Germline V gives CDR1 PRHDT, CDR2 FYEKMQ (reference sequence). CDR3 DNA sequence: TGTGCCAGCAGCTTAAATCAGCGTGGAGAGACCCAGTACTTC. Translating it yields CASSLNQRGETQYF.

V and J are TRBV27 and TRBJ2-5; possibly TRBD2 for D (5 bases). This CDR3 region has 15 residues. CDR1 and CDR2 (germline): MNHEY, SMNVEV (reference sequence). V lost 2 bases and J 3 bases, leaving 13 bases between the germline ends. The CDR3 sequence is CASSLTGMPEETQYF. The CDR3 DNA reads TGTGCCAGCAGTTTAACCGGGATGCCGGAAGAGACCCAGTACTTC.

CDR3: CASSPPFGAANTGELFF. CDR3 DNA sequence: TGTGCCAGCTCACCACCCTTCGGAGCTGCGAACACCGGGGAGCTGTTTTTT. V gene TRBV18 combines with J gene TRBJ2-2; D ambiguous. Germline values: CDR1 KGHSH, CDR2 LQKENI. Trimming pared 0 bases from V and 0 bases from J, leaving 11 bases between. This CDR3 is built from 17 residues.

This sequence joins TRBV28 and TRBJ2-7; perhaps TRBD1 as D (6 bases). The CDR3 is made up of 16 amino acids. The germline V gene encodes CDR1 MDHEN and CDR2 SYDVKM. Trimming removed 2 bases from V and 0 bases from J, with 14 bases in between. The CDR3 spells CASSLGQGSVSYEQYF. The CDR3 DNA follows: TGTGCCAGCAGTTTAGGGCAGGGGAGTGTCTCCTACGAGCAGTACTTC.

V usage is TRBV5-1 and J usage is TRBJ1-2, with D unclear. The CDR3 loop spans 13 amino acids. V dropped 0 bases and J dropped 5 bases, with 8 bases sitting between them. Germline V gene sequence: CDR1 SGHRS, CDR2 YFSETQ. The CDR3: CASSLASVYGYTF. The CDR3 DNA reads TGCGCCAGCAGCTTGGCGTCAGTTTATGGCTACACCTTC.

The chain employs TRBV5-1 and TRBJ1-6; D might be TRBD1 (6 bases). The germline V gene encodes CDR1 SGHRS and CDR2 YFSETQ. The CDR3 extends over 15 amino acids. The V and J ends lost 3 bases and 7 bases respectively, with 14 bases between them. The CDR3 reads CASSYAGALNSPLHF. The CDR3 region has the DNA TGCGCCAGCAGCTACGCGGGGGCGTTGAATTCACCCCTCCACTTT.

The CDR3 nucleotides are TGTGCCAGTAGTATAGAGGACAGGGGAAGCAATCAGCCCCAGCATTTT. Its translation is CASSIEDRGSNQPQHF. The J gene is TRBJ1-5, the V gene TRBV19; 9 bases agree with TRBD1. There are 16 residues in the CDR3. J lost 1 base, V lost 0 bases, and 1 base had no gene match. The germline CDR1 and CDR2 sequences are LNHDA and SQIVND (reference sequence).

The rearrangement uses TRBV6-4 and TRBJ2-1; tentatively, D is TRBD2 (5 bases). V lost 9 bases, J lost 3 bases, and 18 bases lay in between. CDR1 is MRHNA, CDR2 SNTAGT, per germline. The CDR3 runs 15 residues. In DNA, the CDR3 is TGTGCCAGTCTTGAGGGTGGTTTGGACTACAATGAGCAGTTCTTC. Its translation: CASLEGGLDYNEQFF.

This clone has more than one count but fewer than ten. V and J are TRBV5-4 and TRBJ2-1, with TRBD2 as a possible D gene (5 bases). Trimming removed 2 bases at V and 6 bases at J, with 9 bases between. This CDR3 spans 13 amino acids. Germline V gene lookup returns CDR1 SGHNT and CDR2 YYREEE (reference sequence). The CDR3 DNA reads TGTGCCAGCAGCTTCGACTACTTCAATGAGCAGTTCTTC. It encodes CASSFDYFNEQFF.

The DNA for the CDR3 is TGCGCCAGCAGTGCAGGGGGCGCCGGCACAGATACGCAGTATTTT. Translated, it gives CASSAGGAGTDTQYF. This rearrangement joins TRBV10-1 to TRBJ2-3; TRBD1 matches 8 bases. The V and J ends lost 4 bases and 1 base, in that order; junction bases with no gene match: 4. Germline lookup yields CDR1 WNHNN and CDR2 SYGVQD (reference sequence). The length of the CDR3 is 15 residues.

V and J are TRBV5-1 and TRBJ2-7; no reliable D call. The ends were cut back, 4 bases at V and 3 bases at J, with 20 bases in the middle. The CDR3 has 16 residues. CDR1 is SGHRS and CDR2 is YFSETQ in the germline V gene. CDR3: CASSPSNAQILYEQYF. CDR3 nucleotides: TGCGCCAGCAGCCCTTCCAACGCTCAGATCCTCTACGAGCAGTACTTC.

This clone was counted a single time. The rearrangement uses TRBV2 and TRBJ1-2; D is ambiguous. Germline V gene lookup returns CDR1 SNHLY and CDR2 FYNNEI. The length of the CDR3 is 13 residues. V lost 4 bases and J 6 bases, leaving 12 bases between the germline ends. The CDR3 loop reads CASSVQAIDGYTF. The DNA of the CDR3 is TGTGCCAGCAGTGTTCAGGCGATAGATGGCTACACCTTC.

This rearrangement joins TRBV6-5 to TRBJ2-1; D remains unclear. CDR1 is MNHEY and CDR2 is SVGAGI in the germline V gene. The CDR3 is 15 residues long. Trimming cost V 2 bases and J 2 bases, with 10 bases left between them. The CDR3 DNA follows: TGTGCCAGCAGTTACGGCCTCCCACCCTACAATGAGCAGTTCTTC. It translates to CASSYGLPPYNEQFF.

This clone was observed a handful of times. The chain has TRBV5-1 and TRBJ2-3, with 9 bases lining up with TRBD2. In germline, CDR1 is SGHRS, CDR2 YFSETQ. This CDR3 contains 16 residues. Germline trimming cut 5 bases from V and 4 bases from J; bases unmatched to any gene: 11. CDR3 DNA sequence: TGCGCCAGCAGAGCCCTGAGTAGCGGGGGACCAGATACGCAGTATTTT. Encoded protein: CASRALSSGGPDTQYF.

The chain couples TRBV19 to TRBJ1-5; 7 nucleotides match TRBD1. The V gene's germline CDR1 is LNHDA and CDR2 SQIVND (reference sequence). This CDR3 region has 15 residues. Trimming at V came to 5 bases and at J to 1 base, leaving 5 bases not matched to a gene. The chain's CDR3 is CASSDQGVSNQPQHF. The CDR3 coding sequence is TGTGCCAGTAGTGATCAGGGGGTAAGCAATCAGCCCCAGCATTTT.

This clone has a handful of counts. The chain links TRBV28 to TRBJ2-7; 7 bases line up with TRBD1. CDR3 length: 16 amino acids. With 3 bases clipped from V and 1 base from J, the junction kept 9 bases outside the gene matches. From germline, CDR1 is MDHEN and CDR2 SYDVKM. Here the CDR3 reads CASSFSLQGLSYEQYF. CDR3 nucleotides: TGTGCCAGCAGTTTTTCACTACAGGGGTTATCCTACGAGCAGTACTTC.